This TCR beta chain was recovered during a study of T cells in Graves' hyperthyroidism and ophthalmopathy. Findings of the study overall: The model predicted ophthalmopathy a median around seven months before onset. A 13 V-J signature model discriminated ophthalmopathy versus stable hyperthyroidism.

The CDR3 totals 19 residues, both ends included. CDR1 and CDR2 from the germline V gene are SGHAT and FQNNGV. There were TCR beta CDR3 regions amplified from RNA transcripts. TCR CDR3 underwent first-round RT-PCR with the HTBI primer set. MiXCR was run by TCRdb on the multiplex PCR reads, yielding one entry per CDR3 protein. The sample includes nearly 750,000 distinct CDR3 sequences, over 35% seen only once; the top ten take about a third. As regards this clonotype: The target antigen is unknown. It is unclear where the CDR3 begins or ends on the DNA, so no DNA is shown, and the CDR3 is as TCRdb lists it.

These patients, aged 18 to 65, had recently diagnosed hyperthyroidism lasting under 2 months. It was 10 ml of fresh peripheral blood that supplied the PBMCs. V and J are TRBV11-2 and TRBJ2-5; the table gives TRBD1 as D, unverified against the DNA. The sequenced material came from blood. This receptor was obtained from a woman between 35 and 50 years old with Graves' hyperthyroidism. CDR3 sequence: CASSIYLCSVRRDGETQYF.